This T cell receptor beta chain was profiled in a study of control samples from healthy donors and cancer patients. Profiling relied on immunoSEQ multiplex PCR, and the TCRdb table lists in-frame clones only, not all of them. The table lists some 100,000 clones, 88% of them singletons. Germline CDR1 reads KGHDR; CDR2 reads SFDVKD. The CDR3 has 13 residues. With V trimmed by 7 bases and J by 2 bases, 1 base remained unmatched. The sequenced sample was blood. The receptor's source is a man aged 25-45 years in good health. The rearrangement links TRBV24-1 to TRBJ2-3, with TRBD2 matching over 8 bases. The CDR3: CATRAGVTDTQYF. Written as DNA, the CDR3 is TGTGCCACCAGAGCGGGAGTCACAGATACGCAGTATTTT.